This TCR beta chain emerged from a study of cytomegalovirus exposure and HLA in healthy donors. Study summary: The roughly 130 validation repertoires used the same platform as the 550 to 750 first-cohort repertoires, a later analysis reported. Study-wide findings and caveats: Cytomegalovirus association was listed for around 180 TCR beta chains.

Donors were drawn from the approximately 130-subject validation cohort, separate from the roughly 700-subject first cohort. Concerning this clone: The antigen remains undetermined.

TCRdb's copy holds only in-frame clones and misses some; the assay was immunoSEQ multiplex PCR. The sample consists of fewer than 90,000 clones, approximately 94% of them appearing once. V shed 2 bases and J shed 1 base, with 11 bases lying between them. CDR3 length: 16 amino acids. CDR1 is SGHTA, CDR2 FQGNSA, per germline. The sequence was obtained from a woman aged 18-35 years in good health and CMV-seropositive. The sample taken for sequencing was PBMCs. This chain connects TRBV7-2 to TRBJ2-2, with D possibly TRBD2 on 7 matching bases. The CDR3 loop reads CASSLQRGGNTGELFF. The CDR3 bases are TGTGCCAGCAGCTTACAGAGGGGGGGGAACACCGGGGAGCTGTTTTTT. The entire variable domain, with the rest obtained from reference TRBV7-2 and TRBJ2-2, is as follows: GAGVSQSPSNKVTEKGKDVELRCDPISGHTALYWYRQSLGQGLEFLIYFQGNSAPDKSGLPSDRFSAERTGGSVSTLTIQRTQQEDSAVYLCASSLQRGGNTGELFFGEGSRLTVL.